This T cell receptor (beta chain) was found in a study of cytomegalovirus exposure and HLA in healthy donors. As for this clone: Its antigen remains unknown.

Looked up from germline, CDR1 is KGHSH and CDR2 is LQKENI. CDR3 size: 13 residues. The ends were cut back, 3 bases at V and 5 bases at J, with 10 bases in the middle. Researchers ran the PCR with 60 Vbeta and 13 Jbeta primers. Sequencing used immunoSEQ multiplex PCR; TCRdb keeps in-frame clones, though not all of them. The sample shows some 200,000 clones, over 75% of them seen only once. Study outcomes and limitations: Through in vitro validation, a few CMV-associated chains were shown to be specific for CMV antigens.

Whereas donors were nominally healthy upon sampling, unrecorded immune exposures were probable. This clonotype was sampled from a man aged 45-65 years in good health and CMV-seronegative. What was sequenced was PBMCs. The J gene is TRBJ1-1, the V gene TRBV18; D gene ambiguous. DNA for the CDR3: TGTGCCAGCTCACCTGGACTCTCGACTGAAGCTTTCTTT. This codes for CASSPGLSTEAFF.